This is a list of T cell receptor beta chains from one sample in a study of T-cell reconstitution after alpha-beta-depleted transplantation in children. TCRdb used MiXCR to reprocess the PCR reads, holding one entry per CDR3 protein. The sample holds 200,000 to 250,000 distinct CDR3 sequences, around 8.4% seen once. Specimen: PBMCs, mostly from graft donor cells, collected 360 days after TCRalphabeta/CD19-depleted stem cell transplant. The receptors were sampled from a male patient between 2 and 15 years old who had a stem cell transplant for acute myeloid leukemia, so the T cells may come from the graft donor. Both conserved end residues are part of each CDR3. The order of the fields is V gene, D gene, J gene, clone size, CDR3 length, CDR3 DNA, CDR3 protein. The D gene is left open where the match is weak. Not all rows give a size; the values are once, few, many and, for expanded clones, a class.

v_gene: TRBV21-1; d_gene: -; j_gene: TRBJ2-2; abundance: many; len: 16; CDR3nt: TGTGCCAGCAGCAACGGCGCGGCTGTAAACACCGGGGAGCTGTTTTTT; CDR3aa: CASSNGAAVNTGELFF
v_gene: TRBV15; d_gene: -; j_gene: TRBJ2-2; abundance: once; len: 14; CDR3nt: TGTGCCACCAGCAGAGGGGGAGGCACCGGGGAGCTGTTTTTT; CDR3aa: CATSRGGGTGELFF
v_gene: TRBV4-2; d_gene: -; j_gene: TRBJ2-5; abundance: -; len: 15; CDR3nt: TGTGCCAGCAGCCAAGCCGCAGTGGACCAAGAGACCCAGTACTTC; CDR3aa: CASSQAAVDQETQYF
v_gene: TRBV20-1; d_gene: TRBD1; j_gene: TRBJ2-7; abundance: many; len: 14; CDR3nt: TGCAGTGCCGCCCCGACAGGGGTAAACTACGAGCAGTACTTC; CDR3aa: CSAAPTGVNYEQYF
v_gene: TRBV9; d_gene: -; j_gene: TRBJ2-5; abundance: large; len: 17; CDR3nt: TGTGCCAGCTCCCGGTTTGAAAGGGTAGTGTGGGAAGAGACCCAGTACTTC; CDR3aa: CASSRFERVVWEETQYF
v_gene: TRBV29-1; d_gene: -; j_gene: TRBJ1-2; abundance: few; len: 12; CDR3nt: TGCAGCGGATCGACAGTATCCTCCGACTACACCTTC; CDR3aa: CSGSTVSSDYTF
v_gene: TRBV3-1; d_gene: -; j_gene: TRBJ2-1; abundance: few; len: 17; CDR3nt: TGTGCCAGCAGCCAAGATTTGGCGGGAGAGGGGGCGAATGAGCAGTTCTTC; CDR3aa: CASSQDLAGEGANEQFF
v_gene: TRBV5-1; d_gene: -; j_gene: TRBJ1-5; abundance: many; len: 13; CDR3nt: TGCGCCAGCAGCTTGGACAGGTATCAGCCCCAGCATTTT; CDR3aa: CASSLDRYQPQHF
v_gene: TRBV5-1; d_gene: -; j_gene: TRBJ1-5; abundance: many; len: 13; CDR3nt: TGTGCCAGCAGTTTGGATAGAAATCAGCCCCAGCATTTT; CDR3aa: CASSLDRNQPQHF
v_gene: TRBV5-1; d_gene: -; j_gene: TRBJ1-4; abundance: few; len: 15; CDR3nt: TGCGCCAGCAGCTCTCAGGGTTTTGGTGATGAAAAACTGTTTTTT; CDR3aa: CASSSQGFGDEKLFF
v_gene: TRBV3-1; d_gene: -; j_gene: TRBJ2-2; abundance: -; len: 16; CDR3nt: TGTGCCAGCAGCCCGATACTAGAGCGAGACACCGGGGAGCTGTTTTTT; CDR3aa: CASSPILERDTGELFF
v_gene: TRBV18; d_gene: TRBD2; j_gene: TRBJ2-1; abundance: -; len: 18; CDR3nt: TGTGCCAGCTCACAAAGCGAGACTAGCATCGGCTCCTACAATGAGCAGTTCTTC; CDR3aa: CASSQSETSIGSYNEQFF
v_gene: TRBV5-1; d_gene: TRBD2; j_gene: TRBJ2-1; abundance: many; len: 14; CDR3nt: TGCGCCAGCAGCTTGGGTGCGGGAGACAATGAGCAGTTCTTC; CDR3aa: CASSLGAGDNEQFF
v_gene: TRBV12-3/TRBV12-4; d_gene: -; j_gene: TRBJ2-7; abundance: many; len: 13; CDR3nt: TGTGCCAGCAGTACTAGTAACCTCCTCGAGCAGTACTTC; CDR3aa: CASSTSNLLEQYF
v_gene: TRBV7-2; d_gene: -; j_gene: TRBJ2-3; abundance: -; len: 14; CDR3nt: TGTGCCAGCAGCTTAGTCGGGTTGGGAGATACGCAGTATTTT; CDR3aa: CASSLVGLGDTQYF
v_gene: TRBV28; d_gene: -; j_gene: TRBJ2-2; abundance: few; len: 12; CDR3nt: TGCGCCGGTGGACGGGGGCACGGGGAGCTGTTTTTT; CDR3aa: CAGGRGHGELFF
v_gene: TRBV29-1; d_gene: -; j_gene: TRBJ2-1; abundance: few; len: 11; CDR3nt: TGCAGTGGGGGAACGAAGGGTGAGCAGTTCTTC; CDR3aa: CSGGTKGEQFF
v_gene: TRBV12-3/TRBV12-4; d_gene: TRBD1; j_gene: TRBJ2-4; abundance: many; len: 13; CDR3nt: TGTGCCAGCAGTCTCCGACAGGGGAACATTCAGTACTTC; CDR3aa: CASSLRQGNIQYF
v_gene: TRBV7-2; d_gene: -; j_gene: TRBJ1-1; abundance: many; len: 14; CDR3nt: TGTGCCAGCAGCTTGAGTAGGGACGACACTGAAGCTTTCTTT; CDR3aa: CASSLSRDDTEAFF
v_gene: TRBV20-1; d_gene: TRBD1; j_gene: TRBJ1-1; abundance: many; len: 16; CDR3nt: TGCAGTGCTAGAGGCGGGACAGAAATGGGGGACACTGAAGCTTTCTTT; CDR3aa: CSARGGTEMGDTEAFF
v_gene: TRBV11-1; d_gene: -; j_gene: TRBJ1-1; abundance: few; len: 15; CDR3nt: TGTGCCAGCAGCTTAGCGGAGAGGTGGCCCACTGAAGCTTTCTTT; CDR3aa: CASSLAERWPTEAFF
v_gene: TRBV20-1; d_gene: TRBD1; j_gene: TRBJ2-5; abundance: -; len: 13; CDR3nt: TGCAGTGCCCGACAGGGAAGGTTGGAGACCCAGTACTTC; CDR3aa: CSARQGRLETQYF
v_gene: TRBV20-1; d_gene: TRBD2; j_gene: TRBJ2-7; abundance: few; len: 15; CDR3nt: TGCAGTGCTAAAAAGGGGACTAGCGGGAGCTACGAGCAGTACTTC; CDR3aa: CSAKKGTSGSYEQYF
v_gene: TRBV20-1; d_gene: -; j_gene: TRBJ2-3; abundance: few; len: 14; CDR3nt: TGCAGTGCTAGAGCGCCTAGCCGCATAGATACGCAGTATTTT; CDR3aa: CSARAPSRIDTQYF